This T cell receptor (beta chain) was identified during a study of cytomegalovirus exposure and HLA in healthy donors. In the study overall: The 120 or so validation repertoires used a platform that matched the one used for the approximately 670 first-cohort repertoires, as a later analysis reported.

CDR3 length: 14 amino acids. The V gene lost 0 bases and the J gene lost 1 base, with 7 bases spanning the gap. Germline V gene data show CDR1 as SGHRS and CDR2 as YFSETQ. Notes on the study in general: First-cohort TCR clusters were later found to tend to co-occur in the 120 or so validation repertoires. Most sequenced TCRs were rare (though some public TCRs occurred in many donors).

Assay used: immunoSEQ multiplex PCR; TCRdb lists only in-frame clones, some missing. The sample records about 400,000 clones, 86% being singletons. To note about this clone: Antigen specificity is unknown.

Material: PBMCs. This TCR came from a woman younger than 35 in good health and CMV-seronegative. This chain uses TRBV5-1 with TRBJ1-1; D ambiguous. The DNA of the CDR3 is TGCGCCAGCAGCTTGGGAACAAAGAACACTGAAGCTTTCTTT. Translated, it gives CASSLGTKNTEAFF.